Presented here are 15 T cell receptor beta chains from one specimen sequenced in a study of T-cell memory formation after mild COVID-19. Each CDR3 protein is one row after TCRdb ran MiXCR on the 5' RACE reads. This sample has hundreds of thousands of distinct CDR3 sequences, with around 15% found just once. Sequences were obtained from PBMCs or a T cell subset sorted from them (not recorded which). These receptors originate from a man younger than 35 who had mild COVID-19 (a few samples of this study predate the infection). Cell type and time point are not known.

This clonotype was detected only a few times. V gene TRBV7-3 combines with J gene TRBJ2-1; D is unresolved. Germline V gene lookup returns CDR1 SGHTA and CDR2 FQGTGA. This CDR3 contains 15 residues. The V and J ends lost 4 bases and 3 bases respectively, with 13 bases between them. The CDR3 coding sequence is TGTGCCAGCAGCTCAGACCCTGCGAGCTACAATGAGCAGTTCTTC. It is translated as CASSSDPASYNEQFF.

CDR3 in amino acids: CASSFLLDSPRNYGYTF. CDR3 DNA sequence: TGTGCCAGCAGCTTTCTTTTAGACAGTCCAAGAAACTATGGCTACACCTTC. The chain combines TRBV7-9 with TRBJ1-2, with a tentative D call TRBD1 (5 bases). The CDR3 consists of 17 residues. V lost 3 bases to trimming and J lost 2 bases, with 19 bases between them. The germline gives CDR1 SEHNR, CDR2 FQNEAQ (reference sequence).

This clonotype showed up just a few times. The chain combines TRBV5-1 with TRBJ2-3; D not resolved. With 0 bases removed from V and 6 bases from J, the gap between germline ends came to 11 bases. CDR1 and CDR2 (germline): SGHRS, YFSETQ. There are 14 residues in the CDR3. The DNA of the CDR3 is TGCGCCAGCAGCTTGGAGGCCAGTCTGGATACGCAGTATTTT. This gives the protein CASSLEASLDTQYF.

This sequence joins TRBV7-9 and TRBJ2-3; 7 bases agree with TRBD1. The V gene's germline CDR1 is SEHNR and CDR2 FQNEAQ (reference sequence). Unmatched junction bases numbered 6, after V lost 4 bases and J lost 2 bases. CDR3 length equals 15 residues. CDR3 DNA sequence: TGTGCCAGCAGCTCCCGGGACAGCCTCACAGATACGCAGTATTTT. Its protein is CASSSRDSLTDTQYF.

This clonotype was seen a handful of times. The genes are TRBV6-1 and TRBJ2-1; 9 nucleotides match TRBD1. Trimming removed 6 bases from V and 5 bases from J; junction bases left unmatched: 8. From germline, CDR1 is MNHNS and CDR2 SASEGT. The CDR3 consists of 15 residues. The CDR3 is CASSGTGPVNNEQFF. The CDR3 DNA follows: TGTGCCAGCAGCGGGACAGGGCCCGTTAACAATGAGCAGTTCTTC.

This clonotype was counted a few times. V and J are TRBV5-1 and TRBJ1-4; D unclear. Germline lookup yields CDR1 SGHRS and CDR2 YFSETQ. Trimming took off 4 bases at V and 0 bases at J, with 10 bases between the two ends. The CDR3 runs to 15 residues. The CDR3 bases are TGCGCCAGCAGCCAAAATCATGCAACTAATGAAAAACTGTTTTTT. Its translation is CASSQNHATNEKLFF.

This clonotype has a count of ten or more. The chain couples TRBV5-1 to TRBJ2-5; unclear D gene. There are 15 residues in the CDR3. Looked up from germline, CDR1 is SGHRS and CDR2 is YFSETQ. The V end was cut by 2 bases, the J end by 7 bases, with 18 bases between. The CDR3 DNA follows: TGCGCCAGCAGCTTTGCGATGCAAGATGGTGTGACCCAGTACTTC. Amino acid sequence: CASSFAMQDGVTQYF.

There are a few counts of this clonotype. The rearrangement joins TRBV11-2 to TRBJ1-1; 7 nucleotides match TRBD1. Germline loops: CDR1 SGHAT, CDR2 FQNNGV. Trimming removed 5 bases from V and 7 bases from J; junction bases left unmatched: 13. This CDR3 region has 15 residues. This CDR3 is CASSHRGRQGVEAFF. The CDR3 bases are TGTGCCAGCAGCCACAGGGGACGTCAGGGGGTTGAAGCTTTCTTT.

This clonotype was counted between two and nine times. CDR3 residues: CASSLSYSGTEAFF. For the CDR3, the DNA is TGTGCCAGCAGTTTATCCTACTCCGGCACTGAAGCTTTCTTT. The chain employs TRBV27 and TRBJ1-1; no clear D. The CDR3 spans 14 residues. V was cut by 0 bases and J by 4 bases, with 9 bases left in between. Germline CDR1 is MNHEY and CDR2 is SMNVEV (reference sequence).

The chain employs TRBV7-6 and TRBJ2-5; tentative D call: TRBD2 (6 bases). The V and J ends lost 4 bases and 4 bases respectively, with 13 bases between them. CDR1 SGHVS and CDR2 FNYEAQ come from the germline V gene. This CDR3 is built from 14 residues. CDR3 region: CASSSGGALETQYF. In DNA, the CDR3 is TGTGCCAGCAGCTCCGGCGGGGCTTTAGAGACCCAGTACTTC. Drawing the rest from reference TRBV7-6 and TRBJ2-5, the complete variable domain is GAGVSQSPRYKVTKRGQDVALRCDPISGHVSLYWYRQALGQGPEFLTYFNYEAQQDKSGLPNDRFSAERPEGSISTLTIQRTEQRDSAMYRCASSSGGALETQYFGPGTRLLVL.

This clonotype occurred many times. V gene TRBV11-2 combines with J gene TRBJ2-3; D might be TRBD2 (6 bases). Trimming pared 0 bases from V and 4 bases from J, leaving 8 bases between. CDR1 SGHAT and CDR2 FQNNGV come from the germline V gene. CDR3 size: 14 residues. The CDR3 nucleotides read TGTGCCAGCAGCTTAGAACTAGCTTCAGATACGCAGTATTTT. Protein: CASSLELASDTQYF.

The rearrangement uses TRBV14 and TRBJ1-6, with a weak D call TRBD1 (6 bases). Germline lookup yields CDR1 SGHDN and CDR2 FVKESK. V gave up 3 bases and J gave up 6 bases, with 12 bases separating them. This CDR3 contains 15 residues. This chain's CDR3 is CASSQGQGINSPLHF. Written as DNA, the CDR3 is TGTGCCAGCAGCCAGGGCCAGGGGATTAATTCACCCCTCCACTTT.

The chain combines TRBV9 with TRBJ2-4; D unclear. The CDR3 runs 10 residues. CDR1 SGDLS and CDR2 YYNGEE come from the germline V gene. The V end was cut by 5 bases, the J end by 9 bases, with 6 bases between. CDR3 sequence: CASRGGIQYF. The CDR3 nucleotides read TGTGCCAGCAGAGGTGGCATTCAGTACTTC.

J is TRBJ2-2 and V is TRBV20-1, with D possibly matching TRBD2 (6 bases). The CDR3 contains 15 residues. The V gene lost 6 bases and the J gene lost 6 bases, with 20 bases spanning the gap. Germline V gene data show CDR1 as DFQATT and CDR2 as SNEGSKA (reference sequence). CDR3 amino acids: CSAHTPGLLSGELFF. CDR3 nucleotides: TGCAGTGCGCACACGCCGGGACTCCTATCCGGGGAGCTGTTTTTT.

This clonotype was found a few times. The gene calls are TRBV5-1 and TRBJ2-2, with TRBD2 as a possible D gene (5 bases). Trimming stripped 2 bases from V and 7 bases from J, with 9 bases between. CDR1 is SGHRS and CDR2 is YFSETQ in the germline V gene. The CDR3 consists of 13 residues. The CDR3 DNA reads TGCGCCAGCAGCTTCGTTCGGGGCGGGGAGCTGTTTTTT. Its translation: CASSFVRGGELFF.